This is a list of T cell receptor beta chains from one sample in a study of blood T cells in healthy people across ages. TCRdb independently ran MiXCR on the 5' RACE reads; one entry per CDR3 protein. The sample lists roughly 720,000 distinct CDR3 sequences, roughly 50% occurring once. The specimen was blood. These receptors originate from a man at least 80 years old in good health. CDR3s include the opening cysteine and the closing phenylalanine or tryptophan. A D gene is named only where the DNA matches it firmly. Not every row has a clone size; where given, it reads once, few, many or a size class.

j_call d_call v_call clone_size cdr3_nt cdr3_aa
TRBJ2-5 NA TRBV5-1 NA TGCGCCAGCAGCTTGGATGGCAGGGGCGCAGGGGAGACCCAGTACTTC CASSLDGRGAGETQYF
TRBJ1-2 NA TRBV5-1 few TGCGCCAGCAGCTTGCCGACAGATACCTATGGCTACACCTTC CASSLPTDTYGYTF
TRBJ2-3 NA TRBV20-1 NA TGCAGTGCTACCCATAAGGACAGAGACGCGTATTTT CSATHKDRDAYF
TRBJ1-1 NA TRBV20-1 NA TGCAGTGTCAGGGGCACTGAAGCTTTCTTT CSVRGTEAFF
TRBJ2-1 NA TRBV18 few TGTGCCAGCTCACCGACGCGGTACAATGAGCAGTTCTTC CASSPTRYNEQFF
TRBJ1-2 TRBD1 TRBV18 NA TGTGCCAGCTCACCACCGGGGGCAGGGGGCCACTATGGCTACACCTTC CASSPPGAGGHYGYTF
TRBJ1-6 NA TRBV7-2 few TGTGCCAGCAGCCCCCCCGGGGAGAATTCACCCCTCCACTTT CASSPPGENSPLHF
TRBJ2-7 TRBD2 TRBV6-2/TRBV6-3 NA TGTGCCAGCAGTTACTCGGAGGTAGCGGGAGGGCCATCCTACGAGCAGTACTTC CASSYSEVAGGPSYEQYF
TRBJ1-5 NA TRBV24-1 few TGTGCCACCAGTGGCGGATTCAATCAGCCCCAGCATTTT CATSGGFNQPQHF
TRBJ2-2 NA TRBV29-1 NA TGCAGCGTTGAGGTCGGAGAGGGGTGGGGCGCCGGGGAGCTGTTTTTT CSVEVGEGWGAGELFF
TRBJ2-1 TRBD2 TRBV2 NA TGTGCCAGACCTAGCGGGGGGAACCTCAATGAGCAGTTCTTC CARPSGGNLNEQFF
TRBJ2-4 NA TRBV11-3 NA TGTGCCAGCAGCCGTATAGTGCTAGCCAAAAACATTCAGTACTTC CASSRIVLAKNIQYF
TRBJ2-1 TRBD2 TRBV9 NA TGTACCAGCAGCCCTCCTGCGGGGAGGGCCTCCAATGAGCAGTTCTTC CTSSPPAGRASNEQFF
TRBJ2-5 NA TRBV7-8 NA TGTGCCAGCAGCGTAGTTACCCGGGAAGAGACCCAGTACTTC CASSVVTREETQYF
TRBJ2-7 TRBD1 TRBV20-1 few TGCAGTGCTAGAGACCCCGGGACAGGGACCTACGAGCAGTACTTC CSARDPGTGTYEQYF
TRBJ2-1 TRBD2 TRBV5-1 NA TGCGCCAGCAGCGGAACTAGCGGATCTAGAGCCGACAATGAGCAGTTCTTC CASSGTSGSRADNEQFF
TRBJ1-1 NA TRBV11-2 few TGTGCCAGCAGCTTCTTCACAGGAATCGGTGGGTTGAGCACTGAAGCTTTCTTT CASSFFTGIGGLSTEAFF
TRBJ2-1 NA TRBV27 once TGTGCCAGCAGTTTCCCGGCTAGCCGGAATGAGCAGTTCTTC CASSFPASRNEQFF
TRBJ2-7 NA TRBV7-9 NA TGTGCCAGCAGCTTGGGTCCAATCGGCTACGAGCAGTACTTC CASSLGPIGYEQYF
TRBJ1-5 TRBD1 TRBV2 NA TGTGCCAGCAGCTTCTCGGGACAGGTTAGCAATCAGCCCCAGCATTTT CASSFSGQVSNQPQHF